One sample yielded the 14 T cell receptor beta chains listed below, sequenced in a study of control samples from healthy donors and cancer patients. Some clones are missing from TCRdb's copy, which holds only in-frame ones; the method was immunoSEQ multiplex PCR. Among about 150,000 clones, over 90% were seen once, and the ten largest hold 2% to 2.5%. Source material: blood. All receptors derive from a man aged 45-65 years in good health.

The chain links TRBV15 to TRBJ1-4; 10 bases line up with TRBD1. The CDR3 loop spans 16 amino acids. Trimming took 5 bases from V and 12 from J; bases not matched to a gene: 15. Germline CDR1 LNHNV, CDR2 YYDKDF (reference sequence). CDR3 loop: CATSGRDRGVRGELFF. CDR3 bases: TGTGCCACCAGCGGGCGGGACAGGGGCGTACGGGGGGAACTGTTTTTT.

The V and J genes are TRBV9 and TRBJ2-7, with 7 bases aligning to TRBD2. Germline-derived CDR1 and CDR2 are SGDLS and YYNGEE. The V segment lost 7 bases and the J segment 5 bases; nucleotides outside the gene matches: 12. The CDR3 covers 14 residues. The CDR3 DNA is TGTGCCAGCGGGGGAGGGCCAATCCCCCACGAGCAGTACTTC. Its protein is CASGGGPIPHEQYF.

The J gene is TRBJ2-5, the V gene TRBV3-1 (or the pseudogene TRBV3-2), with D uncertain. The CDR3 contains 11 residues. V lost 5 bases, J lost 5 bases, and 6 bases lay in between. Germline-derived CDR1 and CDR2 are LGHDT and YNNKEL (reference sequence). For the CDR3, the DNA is TGTGCCAGCAGCAGCCTCGAGACCCAGTACTTC. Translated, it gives CASSSLETQYF.

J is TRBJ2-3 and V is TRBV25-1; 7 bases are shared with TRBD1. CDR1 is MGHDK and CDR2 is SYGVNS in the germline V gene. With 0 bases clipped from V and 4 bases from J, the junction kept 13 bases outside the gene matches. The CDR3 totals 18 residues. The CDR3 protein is CASSEYMATGKRADTQYF. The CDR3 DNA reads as TGTGCCAGCAGTGAATATATGGCGACAGGGAAACGGGCAGATACGCAGTATTTT.

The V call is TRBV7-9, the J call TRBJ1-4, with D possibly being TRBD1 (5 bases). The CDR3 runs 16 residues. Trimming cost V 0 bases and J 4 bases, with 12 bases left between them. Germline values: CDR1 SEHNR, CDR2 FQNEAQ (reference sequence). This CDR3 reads CASSLAGPRGNEKLFF. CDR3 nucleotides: TGTGCCAGCAGCTTAGCCGGACCAAGGGGTAATGAAAAACTGTTTTTT.

The CDR3 is CASSEGGILTSYEQYF. The CDR3 DNA follows: TGCGCCAGCAGTGAAGGGGGGATACTGACCTCCTACGAGCAGTACTTC. The chain recombines TRBV10-1 with TRBJ2-7, with D perhaps TRBD1 or TRBD2 (6 bases each). The V end lost 3 bases, the J end lost 0 bases, and 15 bases lay between the germline ends. Germline CDR1 reads WNHNN; CDR2 reads SYGVQD (reference sequence). CDR3 length equals 16 residues.

The CDR3, as DNA: TGTGCCAGCAGGGTGGGCCGACCGGGACAGCAAATATATACGCAGTATTTT. Amino acid sequence: CASRVGRPGQQIYTQYF. The V and J genes are TRBV21-1 and TRBJ2-3; TRBD1 reflects the table's D call only, with no check against the DNA. TRBV21-1 constitutes a pseudogene. The CDR3 sequence is 17 residues long.

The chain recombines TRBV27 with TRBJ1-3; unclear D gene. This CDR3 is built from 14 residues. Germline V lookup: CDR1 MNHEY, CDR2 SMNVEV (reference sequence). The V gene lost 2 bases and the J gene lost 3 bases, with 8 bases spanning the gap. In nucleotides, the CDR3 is TGTGCCAGCAGTTTAAATTCTGGTGGAAACACCATATATTTT. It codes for CASSLNSGGNTIYF.

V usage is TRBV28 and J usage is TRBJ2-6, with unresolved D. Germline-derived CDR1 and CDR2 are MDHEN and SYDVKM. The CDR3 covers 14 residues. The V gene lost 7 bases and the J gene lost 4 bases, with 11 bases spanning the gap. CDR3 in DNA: TGTGCCAGCACCACTTCCCGGGGGGCCAACGTCCTGACTTTC. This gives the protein CASTTSRGANVLTF.

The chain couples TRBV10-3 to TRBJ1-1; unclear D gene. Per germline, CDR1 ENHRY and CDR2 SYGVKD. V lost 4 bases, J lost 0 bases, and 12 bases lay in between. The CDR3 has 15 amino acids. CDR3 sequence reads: CAISVGGIMNTEAFF. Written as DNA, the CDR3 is TGTGCCATCAGTGTCGGTGGCATCATGAACACTGAAGCTTTCTTT.

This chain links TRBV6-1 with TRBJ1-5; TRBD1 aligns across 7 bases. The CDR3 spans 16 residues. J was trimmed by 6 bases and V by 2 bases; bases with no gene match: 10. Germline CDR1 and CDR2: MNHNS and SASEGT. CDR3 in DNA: TGTGCCAGCAGTGAACGAGAACGACAGGGTTTTCAGCCCCAGCATTTT. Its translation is CASSERERQGFQPQHF.

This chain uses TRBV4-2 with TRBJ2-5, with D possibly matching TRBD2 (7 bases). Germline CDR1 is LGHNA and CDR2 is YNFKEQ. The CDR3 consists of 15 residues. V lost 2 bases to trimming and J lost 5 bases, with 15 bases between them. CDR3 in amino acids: CASSQRGEGLETQYF. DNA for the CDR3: TGTGCCAGCAGCCAAAGGGGGGAGGGCCTGGAGACCCAGTACTTC.

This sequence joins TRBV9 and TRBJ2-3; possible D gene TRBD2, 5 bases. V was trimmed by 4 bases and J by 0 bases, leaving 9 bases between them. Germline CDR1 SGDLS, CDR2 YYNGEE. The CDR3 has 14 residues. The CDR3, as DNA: TGTGCCAGCAGCCGACGGACTAGCACAGATACGCAGTATTTT. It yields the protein CASSRRTSTDTQYF. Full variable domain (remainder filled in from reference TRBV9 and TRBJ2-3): DSGVTQTPKHLITATGQRVTLRCSPRSGDLSVYWYQQSLDQGLQFLIQYYNGEERAKGNILERFSAQQFPDLHSELNLSSLELGDSALYFCASSRRTSTDTQYFGPGTRLTVL.

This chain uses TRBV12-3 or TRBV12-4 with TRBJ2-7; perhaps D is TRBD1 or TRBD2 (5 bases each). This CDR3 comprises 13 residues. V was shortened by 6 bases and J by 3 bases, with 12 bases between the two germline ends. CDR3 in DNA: TGTGCCAGCAGGCGGGCAGGGTACTACGAGCAGTACTTC. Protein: CASRRAGYYEQYF.